The 22 T cell receptor beta chains in this list originate from one sample, sequenced in a study of molecular identifiers for immune sequencing clone quantification. TCRdb analysed the PCR reads with MiXCR anew, one entry per CDR3 protein. The data show under 600,000 distinct CDR3 sequences, with about 20% seen just once and 0.65% to 0.95% held by the top ten. Sequencing was carried out using naive CD8+ T cells from blood, with Jurkat cell RNA spiked in. The subset denotes: FACS-sorted CD8+CD4-CCR7+CD45RA+ naive T cells. These receptors came from a human donor in good health. Some libraries in this study had Jurkat cell RNA spiked in.

This clonotype was counted ten times or more. The chain joins TRBV5-5 to TRBJ2-7; 10 positions agree with TRBD1. Germline V CDR1 and CDR2: SGHKS, YYEKEE (reference sequence). With V trimmed by 0 bases and J by 13 bases, 4 bases remained unmatched. The CDR3 is 12 residues long. CDR3 coding DNA: TGTGCCAGCAGCTTGGAGGGACAGGGGCCCTACTTC. It encodes CASSLEGQGPYF.

This clonotype occurred a few times. The chain joins TRBV7-9 to TRBJ1-1, with D hard to call. The CDR3 is 16 residues long. V lost 1 base and J 4 bases, leaving 16 bases between the germline ends. Germline CDR1 and CDR2: SEHNR and FQNEAQ (reference sequence). CDR3 bases: TGTGCCAGCAGCTTAGTTGACACTCTCTCGGGCACTGAAGCTTTCTTT. This encodes CASSLVDTLSGTEAFF.

In this sample, this clonotype turned up many times. This chain joins TRBV20-1 and TRBJ1-6; TRBD1 might be the D (6 bases). The CDR3 is made up of 16 amino acids. The V gene lost 3 bases and the J gene lost 8 bases, with 20 bases spanning the gap. In germline, CDR1 is DFQATT, CDR2 SNEGSKA (reference sequence). CDR3 protein: CSASEAGEWVYSPLHF. In DNA, the CDR3 is TGCAGTGCTAGCGAAGCAGGGGAGTGGGTGTATTCACCCCTCCACTTT.

This clonotype was found many times. The DNA for the CDR3 is TGTGCCAGCAGCGTAGGGGAAGAGACCCAGTACTTC. It yields the protein CASSVGEETQYF. The V and J genes are TRBV9 and TRBJ2-5; D gene uncertain. V dropped 0 bases and J dropped 3 bases, with 3 bases sitting between them. CDR3 size: 12 residues. From germline, CDR1 is SGDLS and CDR2 YYNGEE.

This clonotype was seen many times. V usage is TRBV7-3 and J usage is TRBJ1-1; D gene uncertain. There are 14 residues in the CDR3. CDR1 is SGHTA and CDR2 is FQGTGA in the germline V gene. The V end lost 1 base, the J end lost 2 bases, and 8 bases lay between the germline ends. CDR3 nucleotides: TGTGCCAGCAGCTTAATATTGGGTAACACTGAAGCTTTCTTT. Its protein is CASSLILGNTEAFF.

This chain connects TRBV27 to TRBJ2-7, with D unresolved. This CDR3 has 14 residues. Trimming took 8 bases from V and 3 from J, leaving 17 bases between them. Germline V gene data show CDR1 as MNHEY and CDR2 as SMNVEV (reference sequence). CDR3 DNA: TGTGCCAGCGGGCCCGTTCCGGGTATCTACGAGCAGTACTTC. Translated: CASGPVPGIYEQYF.

This clonotype has more than one count but fewer than ten. A much more abundant neighbour one base away suggests this may be a read error. For the CDR3, the DNA is TGCAGCGTTGTACTGGACTCTAGCACAGATACGCAGTATTTT. This translates into CSVVLDSSTDTQYF. The chain employs TRBV29-1 and TRBJ2-3; D perhaps matches TRBD2 (5 bases). Germline values: CDR1 SQVTM, CDR2 ANQGSEA. V was pared by 4 bases and J by 0 bases, with 11 bases between. CDR3 length equals 14 residues.

This clonotype has only one observation. The chain uses TRBV20-1 and TRBJ2-3; 7 bases line up with TRBD1. CDR3 size: 15 residues. Per the germline V gene, CDR1 is DFQATT and CDR2 is SNEGSKA (reference sequence). In DNA form, the CDR3 reads TGCAGAGCCAACTCCGGGACAGAAAGCACAGATACGCAGTATTTT. Encoded protein: CRANSGTESTDTQYF.

V usage is TRBV20-1 and J usage is TRBJ2-7; either TRBD1 or TRBD2 may fit D (5 bases each). The CDR3 consists of 14 residues. Germline V gene data show CDR1 as DFQATT and CDR2 as SNEGSKA (reference sequence). Trimming removed 3 bases from V and 0 bases from J, with 12 bases in between. As DNA, the CDR3 is TGCAGTGCTAGTGAGGCAGGGAGCTCCTACGAGCAGTACTTC. This codes for CSASEAGSSYEQYF.

This clonotype was seen at least ten times. One junction end disagrees with the germline gene, perhaps due to a read error. V and J are TRBV4-3 and TRBJ1-3; TRBD1 might be the D (5 bases). The germline gives CDR1 LGHNA, CDR2 YSLEER. The CDR3 consists of 16 residues. CDR3 protein: CASSLARDGSGSTIYF. For the CDR3, the DNA is TGCGCCAGCAGTCTAGCCAGGGACGGTTCTGGAAGCACCATATATTTT.

As concerns this clonotype: This may stem from a read error, because a much larger clone lies one nucleotide away. The chain joins TRBV9 to TRBJ1-3; D is uncertain. The CDR3 contains 16 residues. V shed 0 bases and J shed 4 bases, with 14 bases lying between them. The germline V gene has CDR1 SGDLS and CDR2 YYNGEE. The CDR3 reads CASSVGGSPSGNTIYF. The CDR3 DNA reads TGTGCCAGCAGCGTAGGTGGCTCACCATCGGGAAACACCATATATTTT.

This clonotype was detected many times. The chain is built from TRBV7-3 and TRBJ2-1, with D maybe TRBD2 (5 bases). The length of the CDR3 is 17 residues. The germline gives CDR1 SGHTA, CDR2 FQGTGA. V lost 1 base, J lost 2 bases, and 15 bases lay in between. The CDR3 sequence is CASSLMSGGPPYNEQFF. CDR3 in DNA: TGTGCCAGCAGCTTAATGTCCGGCGGGCCTCCCTACAATGAGCAGTTCTTC.

In regard to this clonotype: A clone one base away is much larger, so this may be a read error. This sequence joins TRBV6-6 and TRBJ1-2; maybe TRBD1 (5 bases). The CDR3 has 13 residues. From germline, CDR1 is MNHNY and CDR2 SVGAGI (reference sequence). Trimming took 7 bases from V and 4 from J, leaving 13 bases between them. The CDR3 region has the DNA TGTGCCAGCACCCAGACAGCTATCTATGGCTACACCTTC. It is translated as CASTQTAIYGYTF.

The chain carries TRBV14 and TRBJ2-1, with 9 nucleotides matching TRBD1. The CDR3 is made up of 14 amino acids. With V trimmed by 6 bases and J by 6 bases, 6 bases remained unmatched. CDR1 and CDR2 from the germline V gene are SGHDN and FVKESK. This CDR3 reads CASSRGQGFNEQFF. The DNA of the CDR3 is TGTGCCAGCAGTCGCGGACAGGGGTTCAATGAGCAGTTCTTC.

In its sample, this clonotype was seen many times. The V and J genes are TRBV29-1 and TRBJ1-1, with a tentative D call TRBD1 (6 bases). From germline, CDR1 is SQVTM and CDR2 ANQGSEA. V lost 5 bases and J 2 bases, leaving 12 bases between the germline ends. The CDR3 contains 13 residues. In DNA form, the CDR3 reads TGCAGCGTTACGACAGGTTATAACACTGAAGCTTTCTTT. Its translation: CSVTTGYNTEAFF.

This clonotype was picked up many times. This sequence joins TRBV20-1 and TRBJ2-7; D gene ambiguous. The CDR3 totals 11 residues. The germline gives CDR1 DFQATT, CDR2 SNEGSKA (reference sequence). Trimming pared 6 bases from V and 5 bases from J, leaving 11 bases between. The CDR3 protein is CSAPESHEQYF. CDR3 coding DNA: TGCAGTGCCCCGGAAAGCCACGAGCAGTACTTC.

This clonotype occurred a few times. The chain couples TRBV19 to TRBJ1-1, with a weak D call TRBD1 (5 bases). The CDR3 totals 14 residues. V was clipped by 10 bases and J by 0 bases, with 15 bases between them. The V gene's germline CDR1 is LNHDA and CDR2 SQIVND (reference sequence). CDR3 protein: CATGGAGVNTEAFF. The CDR3 DNA reads as TGTGCCACCGGAGGGGCAGGCGTGAACACTGAAGCTTTCTTT.

This clonotype was picked up a small number of times. For the CDR3, the DNA is TGTGCCATCAGTGAAATGGGGATGGGATCATATAGCAATCAGCCCCAGCATTTT. Translation: CAISEMGMGSYSNQPQHF. This rearrangement joins TRBV10-3 to TRBJ1-5; D gene uncertain. This CDR3 spans 18 amino acids. The V end was cut by 3 bases, the J end by 0 bases, with 18 bases between. Germline-derived CDR1 and CDR2 are ENHRY and SYGVKD.

This clonotype was observed a few times. This chain links TRBV5-4 with TRBJ2-1; D not resolved. Germline CDR1 and CDR2: SGHNT and YYREEE (reference sequence). V lost 4 bases to trimming and J lost 8 bases, with 16 bases between them. This CDR3 is 14 amino acids long. CDR3: CASSDKFGEDEQFF. The CDR3 coding sequence is TGTGCCAGCAGCGACAAGTTCGGTGAGGATGAGCAGTTCTTC.

This clonotype was seen ten or more times. The chain carries TRBV28 and TRBJ1-1; the D is unclear. Germline assignment: CDR1 MDHEN and CDR2 SYDVKM. The CDR3 is 11 residues long. V was cut by 5 bases and J by 11 bases, with 12 bases left in between. The CDR3 spells CASSGWVGAFF. For the CDR3, the DNA is TGTGCCAGCAGTGGTTGGGTTGGGGCTTTCTTT.

J is TRBJ1-2 and V is TRBV12-3 or TRBV12-4; the match to TRBD1 covers 9 bases. V shed 5 bases and J 5 bases; nucleotides not matched to a gene: 9. The CDR3 runs to 15 residues. The CDR3 bases are TGTGCCAGCAGTATAACAGGGGGCGCGTATTATGGCTACACCTTC. Protein product: CASSITGGAYYGYTF.

The sample holds many counts of this clonotype. J is TRBJ1-1 and V is TRBV4-1; TRBD1 is a possible D gene (6 bases). The CDR3 contains 15 residues. Germline V gives CDR1 MGHRA, CDR2 YSYEKL. V was pared by 0 bases and J by 3 bases, with 11 bases between. CDR3 sequence (DNA): TGCGCCAGCAGCCAAGAACCGGGGGCGGACACTGAAGCTTTCTTT. This encodes CASSQEPGADTEAFF.